Listed below are T cell receptor beta chains from one sample, sequenced in a study of T cells in Graves' hyperthyroidism and ophthalmopathy. TCRdb passed the multiplex PCR reads through MiXCR, listing each CDR3 protein once. The table has about 270,000 distinct CDR3 sequences, over 20% seen once; the top ten hold about 40%. Sequenced: blood. The origin of the receptors is a middle-aged woman with Graves' ophthalmopathy. Both conserved end residues are part of each CDR3. Each record gives: D gene, J gene, clone size, V gene, CDR3 protein, CDR3 DNA. The D gene is left open where the match is weak. Some rows have no size entry. The others give once, few or many, or a class for an expanded clone.

>-|TRBJ1-5|-|TRBV5-1
CASSLRDGAPYSNQPQHF
TGCGCCAGCAGCCTTCGGGACGGCGCTCCTTATAGCAATCAGCCCCAGCATTTT
>-|TRBJ1-5|many|TRBV6-1
CASSPGTTNQPQHF
TGTGCCAGCAGTCCCGGGACAACTAATCAGCCCCAGCATTTT
>TRBD1|TRBJ2-5|-|TRBV28
CASSFGQAQETQYF
TGTGCCAGCAGTTTTGGACAGGCACAAGAGACCCAGTACTTC
>TRBD2|TRBJ2-7|-|TRBV28
CASTSVAGDLGGSYEQYF
TGTGCCAGTACCTCGGTGGCGGGAGATTTGGGAGGGAGCTACGAGCAGTACTTC
>-|TRBJ2-7|-|TRBV7-3
CASSDGQPAGEQYF
TGTGCCAGCAGCGACGGACAGCCTGCCGGGGAGCAGTACTTC
>TRBD1|TRBJ1-5|-|TRBV6-1
CASSRPDRVNQPQHF
TGTGCCAGCAGTAGACCGGACAGGGTAAATCAGCCCCAGCATTTT
>-|TRBJ2-7|many|TRBV30
CAWRVSGAYEQYF
TGTGCCTGGAGAGTCTCGGGGGCCTACGAGCAGTACTTC
>-|TRBJ1-2|few|TRBV12-3/TRBV12-4
CASSGQAYGYTF
TGTGCCAGCAGTGGCCAGGCCTATGGCTACACCTTC
>TRBD1|TRBJ2-5|few|TRBV2
CASSGQGSAETQYF
TGTGCCAGCAGTGGACAGGGGTCGGCAGAGACCCAGTACTTC
>TRBD2|TRBJ2-7|many|TRBV4-1
CASSRISGSSYEQYF
TGCGCCAGCAGCCGGATTAGCGGGAGTTCATACGAGCAGTACTTC
>-|TRBJ2-7|many|TRBV28
CASSFGRAYEQYF
TGTGCCAGCAGTTTCGGCAGGGCGTACGAGCAGTACTTC
>-|TRBJ2-2|many|TRBV20-1
CSARVERTNTGELFF
TGCAGTGCTAGAGTGGAGCGTACGAACACCGGGGAGCTGTTTTTT
>TRBD1|TRBJ1-5|many|TRBV11-2
CASSFEGAGNQPQHF
TGTGCCAGCAGTTTCGAGGGGGCGGGCAATCAGCCCCAGCATTTT
>-|TRBJ2-5|many|TRBV29-1
CSVEDTYQETQYF
TGCAGCGTTGAGGACACATACCAAGAGACCCAGTACTTC
>TRBD2|TRBJ2-5|many|TRBV7-2
CASSFSGGPLGETQYF
TGTGCCAGCAGCTTTTCGGGAGGGCCTTTGGGAGAGACCCAGTACTTC
>TRBD1|TRBJ1-2|many|TRBV20-1
CSAQTGEVYGYTF
TGCAGTGCCCAGACAGGGGAAGTCTATGGCTACACCTTC
>-|TRBJ1-5|many|TRBV14
CASSARINQPQHF
TGTGCCAGCTCCGCCCGGATCAATCAGCCCCAGCATTTT
>-|TRBJ2-2|many|TRBV7-3
CASATTGAGELFF
TGTGCCAGCGCTACAACGGGAGCGGGGGAGCTGTTTTTT
>TRBD2|TRBJ2-2|many|TRBV6-2/TRBV6-3
CASSSPRTSGRSRTGELFF
TGTGCCAGCAGTAGCCCTCGGACTAGCGGGAGAAGTAGGACCGGGGAGCTGTTTTTT
>-|TRBJ1-2|many|TRBV11-3
CASSLGNGYGYTF
TGTGCCAGCAGCTTGGGAAATGGGTATGGCTACACCTTC
>-|TRBJ1-1|many|TRBV19
CASTLTGREAFF
TGTGCCAGCACGCTCACAGGGCGCGAAGCTTTCTTT
>-|TRBJ1-3|many|TRBV29-1
CSANRGNTIYF
TGCAGCGCCAACAGGGGAAACACCATATATTTT
>-|TRBJ2-2|many|TRBV4-2
CASSQDYTRGTGELFF
TGTGCCAGCAGCCAAGATTATACCAGGGGTACCGGGGAGCTGTTTTTT
>TRBD1|TRBJ1-1|many|TRBV6-5
CASGQAGMNTEAFF
TGTGCCAGCGGACAGGCCGGAATGAACACTGAAGCTTTCTTT
>-|TRBJ2-2|many|TRBV7-2
CASSRARLTYSTGELFF
TGTGCCAGCAGTAGGGCTAGGCTAACCTATAGCACCGGGGAGCTGTTTTTT
>-|TRBJ2-7|many|TRBV27
CASSLSASGPYEQYF
TGTGCCAGCAGTTTATCCGCCTCGGGTCCCTACGAGCAGTACTTC
>-|TRBJ2-7|-|TRBV6-1
CATGGPKTSYEQYF
TGTGCCACCGGAGGTCCTAAGACCTCCTACGAGCAGTACTTC
>-|TRBJ2-1|many|TRBV28
CASSLGRFYNEQFF
TGTGCCAGCAGTTTAGGGCGGTTCTACAATGAGCAGTTCTTC
>TRBD2|TRBJ2-5|many|TRBV5-1
CASSRTSGETQYF
TGCGCCAGCAGTCGGACTAGCGGAGAGACCCAGTACTTC
>-|TRBJ2-6|many|TRBV24-1
CATSGPTSGANVLTF
TGTGCCACCAGCGGCCCGACGTCAGGGGCCAACGTCCTGACTTTC
>-|TRBJ2-4|few|TRBV6-1
CASRSPLDGGNIQYF
TGTGCCAGCAGAAGCCCTCTCGACGGCGGGAACATTCAGTACTTC
>-|TRBJ2-7|many|TRBV11-1
CASSPVIGQPTYEQYF
TGTGCCAGCAGCCCTGTAATTGGGCAACCAACCTACGAGCAGTACTTC
>-|TRBJ2-5|-|TRBV5-1
CASSLKAPKETQYF
TGCGCCAGCAGCTTGAAGGCCCCAAAAGAGACCCAGTACTTC